The entry below describes one T cell receptor (beta chain). In terms of age and location, participants ranged from about 18 to 100 years and lived in under 30 US areas. The data stem from a study of blood T cell repertoires in COVID-19. Measured with immunoSEQ multiplex PCR; TCRdb has only the in-frame clones, and not every one. The table includes roughly 250,000 clones, roughly nine tenths detected once. This sequence originates from a woman in her 30s with acute COVID-19. The sequencing input was PBMCs or T cells enriched from blood (not recorded which).

The CDR3 nucleotides read TGTGCCACCGAACAGGTGGGGGATACGCAGTATTTT. This translates into CATEQVGDTQYF. The chain employs TRBV28 and TRBJ2-3; D may be TRBD1 (5 bases). Looked up from germline, CDR1 is MDHEN and CDR2 is SYDVKM. The CDR3 has 12 residues. V was clipped by 10 bases and J by 6 bases, with 14 bases between them. Drawing the rest from reference TRBV28 and TRBJ2-3, the complete variable domain is DVKVTQSSRYLVKRTGEKVFLECVQDMDHENMFWYRQDPGLGLRLIYFSYDVKMKEKGDIPEGYSVSREKKERFSLILESASTNQTSMYLCATEQVGDTQYFGPGTRLTVL.